The 25 T cell receptor beta chains given below trace back to one sample, sequenced in a study of T-cell memory formation after mild COVID-19. One entry per CDR3 protein results from TCRdb running MiXCR on the 5' RACE reads. Of nearly 350,000 distinct CDR3 sequences listed, around 13% are singletons. What was sequenced was PBMCs or a T cell subset sorted from them (not recorded which). The receptors were sampled from a young man who had mild COVID-19 (a few samples of this study predate the infection). Cell type and time point are not known.

The chain couples TRBV12-3 or TRBV12-4 to TRBJ1-6; TRBD1 aligns across 8 bases. This CDR3 has 14 residues. Trimming cost V 3 bases and J 10 bases; bases outside gene matches: 5. The CDR3 loop reads CASSFWDRLSPLHF. The CDR3 DNA sequence: TGTGCCAGCAGTTTTTGGGACAGGTTATCACCCCTCCACTTT.

This clonotype showed up just a few times. The genes are TRBV27 and TRBJ2-5, with 11 nucleotides matching TRBD2. The CDR3 is 14 residues long. Germline V gene lookup returns CDR1 MNHEY and CDR2 SMNVEV (reference sequence). V lost 5 bases, J lost 11 bases, and 10 bases stayed unmatched. Here the CDR3 reads CASSLGTSGRSQYF. The CDR3 nucleotides are TGTGCCAGCAGTCTCGGGACTAGCGGCCGGTCGCAGTACTTC.

This clonotype showed up just a few times. The CDR3 nucleotides read TGCAGCGTAGTTCCCGGGACGGCCGCTAGCACAGATACGCAGTATTTT. Amino acid sequence: CSVVPGTAASTDTQYF. This sequence joins TRBV29-1 and TRBJ2-3, with D perhaps given as TRBD1 or TRBD2 (5 bases each). There are 16 residues in the CDR3. From germline, CDR1 is SQVTM and CDR2 ANQGSEA. Deletions cut 6 bases from V and 0 bases from J, with 19 bases between.

This chain connects TRBV19 to TRBJ1-1; the D is unclear. V shed 4 bases and J shed 5 bases, with 11 bases lying between them. This CDR3 spans 13 amino acids. Germline CDR1 is LNHDA and CDR2 is SQIVND (reference sequence). The CDR3 reads CASSTPPATEAFF. CDR3 bases: TGTGCCAGTAGTACCCCCCCTGCGACTGAAGCTTTCTTT.

This clonotype has at least ten counts. This chain uses TRBV7-2 with TRBJ2-3; 8 bases line up with TRBD2. J lost 5 bases, V lost 6 bases, and 7 bases had no gene match. The length of the CDR3 is 14 residues. From germline, CDR1 is SGHTA and CDR2 FQGNSA. The CDR3 region is CASSQPGGVDTQYF. Written as DNA, the CDR3 is TGTGCCAGCAGTCAGCCGGGAGGGGTAGATACGCAGTATTTT.

A few counts support this clonotype. The rearrangement joins TRBV29-1 to TRBJ1-2, with D maybe TRBD1 (6 bases). V was shortened by 2 bases and J by 1 base, with 8 bases between the two germline ends. CDR1 and CDR2 from the germline V gene are SQVTM and ANQGSEA. This CDR3 is 13 amino acids long. The CDR3 spells CSVEQGINYGYTF. The CDR3 DNA is TGCAGCGTTGAACAGGGGATTAACTATGGCTACACCTTC.

J is TRBJ2-1 and V is TRBV20-1; either TRBD1 or TRBD2 may supply D (6 bases each). The CDR3 is 14 residues long. The V gene lost 3 bases and the J gene lost 7 bases, with 16 bases spanning the gap. The germline gives CDR1 DFQATT, CDR2 SNEGSKA (reference sequence). CDR3 sequence reads: CSARGGPSENEQFF. DNA of the CDR3: TGCAGTGCTAGGGGGGGCCCCTCGGAGAATGAGCAGTTCTTC.

This chain connects TRBV7-3 to TRBJ2-2; 10 positions agree with TRBD1. The V and J ends lost 5 bases and 7 bases, in that order; junction bases with no gene match: 7. The CDR3 runs 15 residues. The germline V gene encodes CDR1 SGHTA and CDR2 FQGTGA. The CDR3 DNA reads TGTGCCAGCAGCCCCGGGACAGGGGAAAACGGGGAGCTGTTTTTT. It is translated as CASSPGTGENGELFF.

This clonotype has a handful of counts. The chain combines TRBV10-2 with TRBJ1-2; TRBD1 matches at 9 bases. The length of the CDR3 is 16 residues. CDR1 WSHSY and CDR2 SAAADI come from the germline V gene. The V gene end was trimmed by 7 bases and the J gene end by 1 base; junction bases not matched to a gene: 10. In nucleotides, the CDR3 is TGCGCCAGCACAGGACAGGGGTCCTTCGTTAACTATGGCTACACCTTC. It yields the protein CASTGQGSFVNYGYTF.

This clonotype came up a few times. The chain couples TRBV7-6 to TRBJ2-1, with 7 bases aligning to TRBD2. The V gene's germline CDR1 is SGHVS and CDR2 FNYEAQ. CDR3 length equals 14 residues. V lost 5 bases, J lost 6 bases, and 7 bases stayed unmatched. CDR3 protein: CASSPGRGGNEQFF. CDR3 bases: TGTGCCAGCAGCCCAGGGAGGGGAGGCAATGAGCAGTTCTTC.

This chain links TRBV14 with TRBJ2-2; 13 bases align to TRBD2. Germline-derived CDR1 and CDR2 are SGHDN and FVKESK. V was clipped by 4 bases and J by 4 bases; unmatched bases: 9. This CDR3 contains 18 residues. The CDR3 loop is CASSPLAGGPKGTGELFF. The CDR3 nucleotides read TGTGCCAGCAGCCCACTAGCGGGGGGGCCCAAGGGCACCGGGGAGCTGTTTTTT.

Many counts were recorded for this clonotype. The V gene is TRBV6-6, the J gene TRBJ2-5; D gene ambiguous. Trimming shortened V by 6 bases and J by 6 bases, and 11 bases separated the two germline ends. The CDR3 is made up of 12 amino acids. From germline, CDR1 is MNHNY and CDR2 SVGAGI (reference sequence). CDR3 coding DNA: TGTGCCAGCAGCCGCACAACCAAGACCCAGTACTTC. This gives the protein CASSRTTKTQYF.

The chain joins TRBV12-3 or TRBV12-4 to TRBJ1-1; perhaps TRBD1 as D (5 bases). V lost 9 bases to trimming and J lost 1 base, with 6 bases between them. The CDR3 runs 11 residues. The CDR3: CASGGNTEAFF. CDR3 sequence (DNA): TGTGCCAGTGGGGGGAACACTGAAGCTTTCTTT.

A few counts support this clonotype. CDR3 DNA: TGTGCCATCACAGGTACCTACGAGCAGTACGTC. Its protein is CAITGTYEQYV. The rearrangement joins TRBV10-3 to TRBJ2-7; D remains ambiguous. The germline V gene encodes CDR1 ENHRY and CDR2 SYGVKD. CDR3 length equals 11 residues. V was cut by 7 bases and J by 2 bases, with 6 bases left in between.

The J gene is TRBJ1-5, the V gene TRBV29-1; no clear D. V was trimmed by 4 bases and J by 6 bases, leaving 10 bases between them. CDR1 and CDR2 (germline): SQVTM, ANQGSEA. The CDR3 has 12 amino acids. DNA of the CDR3: TGCAGCGTTGGGGCAGAAGGTCAGCCCCAGCATTTT. This translates into CSVGAEGQPQHF.

This clonotype showed up just a few times. V gene TRBV6-6 combines with J gene TRBJ1-1; perhaps TRBD1 as D (5 bases). V was cut by 5 bases and J by 5 bases, with 9 bases left in between. CDR1 and CDR2 (germline): MNHNY, SVGAGI (reference sequence). The CDR3 is made up of 12 amino acids. CDR3 in DNA: TGTGCCAGCAGTGGGGGGGGGACTGAAGCTTTCTTT. Encoded protein: CASSGGGTEAFF.

This clonotype was counted between two and nine times. This chain links TRBV7-2 with TRBJ2-5; weak D call: TRBD1 (5 bases). V shed 2 bases and J shed 7 bases, with 17 bases lying between them. Germline V CDR1 and CDR2: SGHTA, FQGNSA. CDR3 length equals 15 residues. CDR3 amino acids: CASSLQGPPGGTQYF. CDR3 DNA sequence: TGTGCCAGCAGCTTACAGGGCCCACCTGGTGGGACCCAGTACTTC.

This clonotype was observed a handful of times. The rearrangement joins TRBV4-1 to TRBJ2-3, with D maybe TRBD1 (5 bases). V gave up 0 bases and J gave up 5 bases, with 6 bases separating them. The germline gives CDR1 MGHRA, CDR2 YSYEKL. This CDR3 has 13 amino acids. The CDR3 is CASSQDQGDTQYF. CDR3 sequence (DNA): TGCGCCAGCAGCCAAGATCAGGGAGATACGCAGTATTTT.

This rearrangement joins TRBV7-9 to TRBJ2-3; the match to TRBD2 covers 8 bases. The germline gives CDR1 SEHNR, CDR2 FQNEAQ (reference sequence). After removal of 4 bases from V and 2 bases from J, the junction contained 11 bases not matched to a gene. The length of the CDR3 is 17 residues. CDR3 DNA: TGTGCCAGCAGCTCCTCTGCGCGGGGGGATCCCACAGATACGCAGTATTTT. It yields the protein CASSSSARGDPTDTQYF.

The rearrangement uses TRBV4-1 and TRBJ2-6, with unresolved D. This CDR3 region has 14 residues. CDR1 and CDR2 (germline): MGHRA, YSYEKL. With 0 bases removed from V and 3 bases from J, the gap between germline ends came to 3 bases. CDR3 in amino acids: CASSQEGGANVLTF. The CDR3 nucleotides are TGCGCCAGCAGCCAAGAAGGTGGGGCCAACGTCCTGACTTTC.

This clonotype came up a few times. The gene calls are TRBV12-3 or TRBV12-4 and TRBJ2-1; possible D gene TRBD1, 6 bases. There are 11 residues in the CDR3. Trimming removed 7 bases from V and 10 bases from J, with 11 bases in between. CDR3 nucleotide sequence: TGTGCCAGCACCTCCAGGGGAGAGCAGTTCTTC. As protein: CASTSRGEQFF.

About this clonotype: One end of the junction varies from germline; a read error may be responsible. The V and J genes are TRBV5-1 and TRBJ1-1, with a weak D call TRBD1 (6 bases). Per the germline V gene, CDR1 is SGHRS and CDR2 is YFSETQ. This CDR3 is 15 amino acids long. The CDR3 sequence: CASSLWGGANTDAFF. The CDR3 nucleotides read TGCGCCAGCAGCTTGTGGGGGGGCGCGAACACTGACGCTTTCTTT.

This sequence joins TRBV6-4 and TRBJ2-3, with TRBD2 matching 9 bases. Germline V gene lookup returns CDR1 MRHNA and CDR2 SNTAGT. The CDR3 loop spans 14 amino acids. V dropped 6 bases and J dropped 4; count of bases not matched to a gene: 5. CDR3 sequence: CASSVTSGADTQYF. CDR3 DNA sequence: TGTGCCAGCAGCGTGACTAGCGGAGCAGATACGCAGTATTTT.

The V and J genes are TRBV20-1 and TRBJ2-7; no clear D. CDR1 is DFQATT and CDR2 is SNEGSKA in the germline V gene (reference sequence). The CDR3 has 11 amino acids. V gave up 3 bases and J gave up 3 bases, with 6 bases separating them. This CDR3 reads CSASDHYEQYF. CDR3 DNA: TGCAGTGCTAGTGACCACTACGAGCAGTACTTC.

At least ten counts were recorded for this clonotype. The chain links TRBV7-2 to TRBJ1-5; tentatively, D is TRBD1 (6 bases). The CDR3 contains 12 residues. The V end lost 8 bases, the J end lost 3 bases, and 8 bases lay between the germline ends. In germline, CDR1 is SGHTA, CDR2 FQGNSA. Here the CDR3 reads CASQGYNQPQHF. Here the CDR3 DNA reads TGTGCCAGCCAGGGGTACAATCAGCCCCAGCATTTT.